The 7 T cell receptor beta chains below come from one sample, sequenced in a study of STAT5B mutations in CD4+ large granular lymphocyte leukemia. Generated by immunoSEQ multiplex PCR, the TCRdb table keeps only in-frame clones and is missing some. The data show under 35,000 clones, 78% seen once. Specimen: CD4+ T cells from blood buffy coats. The origin of the receptors is a human donor in good health.

V is TRBV4-1 and J is TRBJ2-5; a possible D gene is TRBD1 (7 bases). CDR1 and CDR2 from the germline V gene are MGHRA and YSYEKL. The CDR3 extends over 16 amino acids. Trimming cost V 4 bases and J 4 bases, with 19 bases left between them. DNA of the CDR3: TGCGCCAGCAGCCGGCCTTCAGGGGGGATTGGAGAGACCCAGTACTTC. Its translation is CASSRPSGGIGETQYF.

This clone was detected a few times. This chain joins TRBV7-9 and TRBJ2-1; D gene ambiguous. Germline CDR1 reads SEHNR; CDR2 reads FQNEAQ (reference sequence). Trimming shortened V by 2 bases and J by 1 base, and 6 bases separated the two germline ends. This CDR3 comprises 14 residues. The CDR3: CASSLRSSYNEQFF. DNA of the CDR3: TGTGCCAGCAGCTTACGTAGTTCCTACAATGAGCAGTTCTTC.

Concerning this clone itself: At one boundary the junction diverges from the germline segment, which might be a read error. Other nucleotide sequences from this sample produce the same CDR3. The chain has TRBV30 and TRBJ1-4, with 9 bases matching TRBD1. Germline V gives CDR1 GTSNPN, CDR2 SVGIG (reference sequence). The CDR3 is 14 residues long. The CDR3 reads CAWSMGQGGEKLFF. The CDR3 coding sequence is TGTGCCTGGAGTATGGGACAGGGTGGTGAAAAGCTGTTTTTT. The whole variable domain, remainder taken from reference TRBV30 and TRBJ1-4, is SQTIHQWPATLVQPVGSPLSLECTVEGTSNPNLYWYRQAAGRGLQLLFYSVGIGQISSEVPQNLSASRPQDRQFILSSKKLLLSDSGFYLCAWSMGQGGEKLFFGSGTQLSVL.

The genes are TRBV7-4 and TRBJ2-1, with D possibly matching TRBD2 (6 bases). CDR1 and CDR2 (germline): SGHVT, SQSDAQ. The CDR3 runs 16 residues. Trimming took 5 bases from V and 3 from J, leaving 17 bases between them. CDR3 sequence reads: CASSLRGIGFYNEQFF. The DNA of the CDR3 is TGTGCCAGCAGCCTTCGCGGGATTGGGTTCTACAATGAGCAGTTCTTC.

V and J are TRBV11-2 and TRBJ1-1; 9 positions match TRBD1. Germline CDR1 and CDR2: SGHAT and FQNNGV. This CDR3 contains 15 residues. V was pared by 8 bases and J by 3 bases, with 10 bases of the junction left unmatched. The CDR3 region has the DNA TGTGCCAGCTCGCGGTACAGGGGGCGCGACACTGAAGCTTTCTTT. It encodes CASSRYRGRDTEAFF.

The chain employs TRBV29-1 and TRBJ1-2; maybe TRBD1 (5 bases). Trimming stripped 4 bases from V and 1 base from J, with 13 bases between. The germline CDR1 and CDR2 sequences are SQVTM and ANQGSEA. The length of the CDR3 is 14 residues. CDR3 protein: CSVAGTAHNYGYTF. The CDR3 bases are TGCAGCGTTGCCGGGACTGCTCATAACTATGGCTACACCTTC.

V gene TRBV30 combines with J gene TRBJ2-1, with D tentatively TRBD1 (5 bases). From germline, CDR1 is GTSNPN and CDR2 SVGIG (reference sequence). The V end lost 2 bases, the J end lost 11 bases, and 10 bases lay between the germline ends. This CDR3 region has 11 residues. The CDR3 nucleotides are TGTGCCTGGAGTACACAGGACAAGCAGTTCTTC. As protein: CAWSTQDKQFF.